The T cell receptor beta chain under discussion was sequenced for a study of blood T cell repertoires in COVID-19. V lost 2 bases, J lost 5 bases, and 9 bases lay in between. The CDR3 spans 13 residues. Germline-derived CDR1 and CDR2 are SGHAT and FQNNGV. Produced via immunoSEQ multiplex PCR; TCRdb's table is partial and in-frame only. The sample shows some 99,000 clones, roughly 84% of them seen only once. The sequenced material came from peripheral blood. The gene calls are TRBV11-2 and TRBJ2-5; D is ambiguous. The sequence derives from a woman between 50 and 59 years old with acute or convalescent COVID-19. The CDR3 here is CASSLWRLETQYF. The DNA of the CDR3 is TGTGCCAGCAGCTTATGGCGGCTTGAGACCCAGTACTTC.